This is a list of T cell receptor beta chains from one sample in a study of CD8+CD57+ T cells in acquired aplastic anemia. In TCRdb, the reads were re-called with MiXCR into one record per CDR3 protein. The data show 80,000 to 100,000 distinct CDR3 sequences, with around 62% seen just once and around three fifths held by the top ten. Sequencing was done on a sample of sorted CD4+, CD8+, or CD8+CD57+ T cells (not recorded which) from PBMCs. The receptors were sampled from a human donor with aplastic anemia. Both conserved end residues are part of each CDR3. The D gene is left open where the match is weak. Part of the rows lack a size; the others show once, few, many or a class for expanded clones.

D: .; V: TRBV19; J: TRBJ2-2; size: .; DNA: TGTGCCAGTAGCCGGTCGGCGACCGGGGAGCTGTTTTTT; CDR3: CASSRSATGELFF
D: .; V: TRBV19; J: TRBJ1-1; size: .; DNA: TGTGCCAGTAGTATGGGACCGCCGAACACTGAAGCTTTCTTT; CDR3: CASSMGPPNTEAFF
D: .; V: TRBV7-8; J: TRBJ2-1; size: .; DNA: TGTGCCAGCAGCGCAAAACTAGCACATGAGCAGTTCTTC; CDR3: CASSAKLAHEQFF
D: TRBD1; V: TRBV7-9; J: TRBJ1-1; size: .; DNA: TGTGCCAGCAGCTTGGACAGGTCCTTTTTTGAAGCTTTCTTT; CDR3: CASSLDRSFFEAFF
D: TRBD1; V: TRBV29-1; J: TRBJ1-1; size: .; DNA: TGCAGCGTTGAAGGAGGGACAGGTGAAGCTTTCTTT; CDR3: CSVEGGTGEAFF
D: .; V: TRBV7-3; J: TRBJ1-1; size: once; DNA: TGTGCCAGCAGCTTAACAGGGGGAGACACTGAAGCTTTCTTT; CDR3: CASSLTGGDTEAFF
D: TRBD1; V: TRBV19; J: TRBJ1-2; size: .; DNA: TGTGCCAGTAATGACAGGGAAATGGAGGGCTACACCTTC; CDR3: CASNDREMEGYTF
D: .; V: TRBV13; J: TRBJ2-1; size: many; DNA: TGTGCCAGCAGCTTACGGCTTTACAATGAGCAGTTCTTC; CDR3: CASSLRLYNEQFF
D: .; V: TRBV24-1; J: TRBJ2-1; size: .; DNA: TGTGCCACCAGTGATTTCGGTATGAGGGGATCCCACAATGAGCAGTTCTTC; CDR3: CATSDFGMRGSHNEQFF
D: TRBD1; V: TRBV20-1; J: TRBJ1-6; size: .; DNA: TGCAGTGCTAGAGAGAGGACAGGGGAGAATTCACCCCTCCACTTC; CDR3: CSARERTGENSPLHF
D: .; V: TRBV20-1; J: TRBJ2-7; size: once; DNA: TGCAGTGCTAGAGGGACGGAACCAAAGATCTACGAGCAGTACTTC; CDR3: CSARGTEPKIYEQYF
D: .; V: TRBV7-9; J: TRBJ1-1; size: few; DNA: TGTGCCAGCAGCTTAGTTGAAGCTTTCTTT; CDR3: CASSLVEAFF
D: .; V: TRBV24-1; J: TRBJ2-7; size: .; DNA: TGTGCCACCAGTGTGAAGGGTATGTCTCTCGACGAGCAGTACTTC; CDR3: CATSVKGMSLDEQYF
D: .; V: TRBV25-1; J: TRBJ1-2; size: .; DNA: TGTGCCAGCAGTGATACCCTCTATGGCTACACCTTC; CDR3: CASSDTLYGYTF
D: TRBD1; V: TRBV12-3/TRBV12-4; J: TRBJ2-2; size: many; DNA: TGTGCCAGCACCCCCGGGACAGTGAACACCGGGGAGCTGTTTTTT; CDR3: CASTPGTVNTGELFF
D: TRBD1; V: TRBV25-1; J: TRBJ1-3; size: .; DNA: TGTGCCAGCAGTGGACCGGGACAGGGTACCGGAAACACCATATATTTT; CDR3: CASSGPGQGTGNTIYF
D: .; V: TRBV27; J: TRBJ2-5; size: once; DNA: TGTGCCAGCAGTATTAGGATGGAAGAGACCCAGTACTTC; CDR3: CASSIRMEETQYF
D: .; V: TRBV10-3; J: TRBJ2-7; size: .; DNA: TGTGCCATCAGTGAGTCGACACGCTCCTACGAGCAGTACTTC; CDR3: CAISESTRSYEQYF
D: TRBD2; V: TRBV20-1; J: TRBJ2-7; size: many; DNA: TGCAGTGCTTCTCGTCGCGGGACTAGCGGGGGATACGAGCAGTACTTC; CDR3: CSASRRGTSGGYEQYF
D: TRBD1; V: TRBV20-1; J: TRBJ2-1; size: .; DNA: TGCAGCGCTCCGGGGGACAGGTACAATGAGCAGTTCTTC; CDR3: CSAPGDRYNEQFF
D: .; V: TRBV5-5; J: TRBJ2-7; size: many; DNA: TGTGCCAGCAGCTTGACGGATACCCACAGCTCCTACGAGCAGTACTTC; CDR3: CASSLTDTHSSYEQYF
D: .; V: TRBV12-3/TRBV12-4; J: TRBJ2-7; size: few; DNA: TGTGCCAGCAGTTCAGGCTACGAGCAGTACTTC; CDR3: CASSSGYEQYF
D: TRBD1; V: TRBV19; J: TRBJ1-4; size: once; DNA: TGTGCCAGTACCCAGGGGGGGCGCGGTGAAAAACTGTTTTTT; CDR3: CASTQGGRGEKLFF
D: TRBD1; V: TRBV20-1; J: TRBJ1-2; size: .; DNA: TGCAGTGCTAGTTTCAGGGGGTATGGCTACACCTTC; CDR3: CSASFRGYGYTF
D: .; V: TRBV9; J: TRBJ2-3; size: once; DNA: TGTGCCGGCAGCGCCGGGACTGGCCTTGCGGGAGATACGCAGTATTTT; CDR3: CAGSAGTGLAGDTQYF
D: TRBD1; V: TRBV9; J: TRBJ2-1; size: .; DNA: TGTGCCAGCAGCCTCCGGGACAGGGGGCCTGATGAGCAGTTCTTC; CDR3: CASSLRDRGPDEQFF
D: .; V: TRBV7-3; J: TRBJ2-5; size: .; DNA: TGTGCCAGCAGCTTTGCAGGGGCAGAGACCCAGTACTTC; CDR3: CASSFAGAETQYF
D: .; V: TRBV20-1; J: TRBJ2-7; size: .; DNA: TGCAGTGCGAGCGAACTGCCTTCCTACGAGCAGTACTTC; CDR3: CSASELPSYEQYF
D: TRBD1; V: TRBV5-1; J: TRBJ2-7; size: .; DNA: TGCGCCAGCAGCCCCCGACAGGGGTCCGTCGAGCAGTACTTC; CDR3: CASSPRQGSVEQYF
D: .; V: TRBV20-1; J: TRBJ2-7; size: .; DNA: TGCAGTGCTAGTCGTCCTCCATACGAGCAGTACTTC; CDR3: CSASRPPYEQYF
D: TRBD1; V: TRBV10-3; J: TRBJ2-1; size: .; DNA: TGTGCCATCAGTGCTCCAGGGGGCGTCGCCTACAATGAACAGTTCTTC; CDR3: CAISAPGGVAYNEQFF
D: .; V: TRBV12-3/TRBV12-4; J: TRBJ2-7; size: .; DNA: TGTGCCAGCAGTCCAGGGTCCAGCTCCTACGAGCAGTACTTC; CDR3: CASSPGSSSYEQYF
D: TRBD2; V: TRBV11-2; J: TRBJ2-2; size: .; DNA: TGTGCCAGCAGACGGACTAGCGGGACGCGGACCGGGGAGCTGTTTTTT; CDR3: CASRRTSGTRTGELFF